This TCR beta chain was sequenced for a study of blood T cell repertoires in COVID-19. As handled by the study authors: Scientists estimated how many nucleated cells there were by amplifying reference gene primers. The protocol was immunoSEQ multiplex PCR, while the TCRdb copy is restricted to in-frame clones and leaves out a portion. The DNA was the basis for D and trimming; V, J and clone size are from that table. Of about 83,000 clones in the sample, under 95% were seen once. The V end lost 0 bases, the J end lost 5 bases, and 11 bases lay between the germline ends. Germline V gene sequence: CDR1 MGHRA, CDR2 YSYEKL. The CDR3 loop spans 15 amino acids.

The source of this sequence is a woman of 80 years or more with active or convalescent COVID-19. This chain joins TRBV4-1 and TRBJ1-5; tentative D call: TRBD1 (5 bases). Sequencing was done on a sample of peripheral blood. The CDR3 DNA sequence: TGCGCCAGCAGCCAAGATCAGGGTCAAGATCAGCCCCAGCATTTT. Residues: CASSQDQGQDQPQHF.